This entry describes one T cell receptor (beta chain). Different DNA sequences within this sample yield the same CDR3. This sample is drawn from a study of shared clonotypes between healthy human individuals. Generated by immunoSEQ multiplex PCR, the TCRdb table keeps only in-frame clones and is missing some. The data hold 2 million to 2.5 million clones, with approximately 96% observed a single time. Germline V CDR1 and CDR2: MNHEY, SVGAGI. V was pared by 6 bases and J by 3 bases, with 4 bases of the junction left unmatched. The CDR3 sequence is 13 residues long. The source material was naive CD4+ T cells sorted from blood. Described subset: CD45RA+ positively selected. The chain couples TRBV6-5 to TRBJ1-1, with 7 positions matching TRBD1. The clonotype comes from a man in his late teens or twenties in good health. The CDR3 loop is CASSRGQYTEAFF. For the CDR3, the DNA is TGTGCCAGCAGCCGGGGACAGTACACTGAAGCTTTCTTT.